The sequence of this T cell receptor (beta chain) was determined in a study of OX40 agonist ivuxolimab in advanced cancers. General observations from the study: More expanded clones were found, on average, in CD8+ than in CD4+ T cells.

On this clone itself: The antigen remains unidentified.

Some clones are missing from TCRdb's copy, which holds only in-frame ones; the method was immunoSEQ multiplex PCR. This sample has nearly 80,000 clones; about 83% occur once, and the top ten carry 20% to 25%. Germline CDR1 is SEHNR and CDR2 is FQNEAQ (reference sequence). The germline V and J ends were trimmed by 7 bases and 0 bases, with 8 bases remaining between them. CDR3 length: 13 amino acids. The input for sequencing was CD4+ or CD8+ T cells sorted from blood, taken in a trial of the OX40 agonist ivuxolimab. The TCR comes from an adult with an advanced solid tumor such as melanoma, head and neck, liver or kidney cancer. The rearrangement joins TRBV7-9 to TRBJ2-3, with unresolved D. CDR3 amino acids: CASTLRSTDTQYF. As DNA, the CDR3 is TGTGCCAGCACATTGCGTAGCACAGATACGCAGTATTTT.